This is a list of T cell receptor beta chains from one sample in a study of vaccination and CD4 T cells after COVID-19. The antigens of these receptors remain unknown. One entry per CDR3 protein, called by TCRdb with MiXCR from the PCR reads. This table has tens of thousands of distinct CDR3 sequences, about 43% appearing once. The sequencing used CD4+ T cells from blood, cultured in vitro, collected after SARS-CoV-2 vaccination. These receptor sequences come from a human donor who had recovered from COVID-19. Both conserved end residues are trimmed from each CDR3. Rows give clone size only sometimes, using once, few, many, or a class for an expanded clone.

. | TRBV2 | ASSEGGVRPDHNQPQH
few | TRBV20-1 | SATTPGEGETQY
. | TRBV19 | ASSPRGYYGYT
few | TRBV20-1 | SAGGGQYNSPLH
. | TRBV4-3 | ASSQGGVGSDTQY
. | TRBV6-1 | ASSRADREQY
few | TRBV5-5 | ASSFPGGYGHT
few | TRBV4-1 | ASSQVGLPTDTQY
. | TRBV14 | ASSLGLASSEQY
few | TRBV7-2 | ASSTLRGGNTEAF
. | TRBV11-3 | ASSLRFGGDPGELF
. | TRBV15 | ATSRDRGAGEKLF
. | TRBV19 | ASRRTVNTEAF
. | TRBV10-3 | AISDGGDTEAF
. | TRBV7-8 | ASSVDRFSGTYEQY
. | TRBV27 | ASSLGQGSAGTEAF
. | TRBV20-1 | SAHRGGEKNTIY
. | TRBV27 | ASSLFALAGPSGEQY
few | TRBV7-2 | ASSSITYNEQF
. | TRBV20-1 | SASRGTVRRGETQY
. | TRBV4-3 | ASSQRSSYGYT
. | TRBV7-9 | ASSFDRGEKLF
few | TRBV20-1 | SATVPTGGAVLTDTQY
few | TRBV20-1 | SARDGKSRWNTEAF
. | TRBV6-1 | ASRRANRDSF
. | TRBV24-1 | ATSAASGTEAF
few | TRBV19 | ASSISGTGSGYT
. | TRBV30 | AWSVGRETQY